This T cell receptor beta chain was identified in a study of T cell responses to AZD1222 COVID-19 vaccine. Study outcomes and limitations: The number of AZD1222 recipients seropositive at baseline was only five or six. It should be noted that donors were predominantly white British and more often female, and clonal diversity was possibly underestimated. Dominant CD4 TCR responses targeted spike regions 160-218 and 743-854.

Method: immunoSEQ multiplex PCR; TCRdb's copy keeps in-frame clones and lacks some. The sample lists roughly 110,000 clones, about 90% seen once, with approximately 8.9% in the top ten. This CDR3 has 16 residues. Trimming cost V 4 bases and J 4 bases; bases outside gene matches: 9. In germline, CDR1 is MGHDK, CDR2 SYGVNS. As regards this clone: What it binds is unknown.

Here the sequenced sample was peripheral blood, taken 28 days after the second AZD1222 dose. This sequence was found in an adult who received the AZD1222 COVID-19 vaccine. The rearrangement links TRBV25-1 to TRBJ2-1, with 8 bases identical to TRBD2. This CDR3 is CASSAYAASGYNEQFF. DNA for the CDR3: TGTGCCAGCAGTGCATACGCGGCTAGCGGGTACAATGAGCAGTTCTTC.